This T cell receptor (beta chain) was identified during a study of CD8 T cells in ankylosing spondylitis. This clonotype has a handful of counts. Its cognate antigen is unknown. Overall study results and limits: The study looked at matched synovial fluid samples from ankylosing spondylitis patients. Disease-linked clones were reported to be significantly enriched there. Some of the motif variants had earlier been found in reactive arthritis patients' fluid and blood.

For TCR beta, libraries came from quantitative 5'-RACE with molecular barcodes. TCRdb itself ran the 5' RACE reads through MiXCR, one entry per CDR3 protein. Found here are approximately 150,000 distinct CDR3 sequences, around 8.9% of them singletons; the top ten hold about 15%. This receptor was taken from a female donor with ankylosing spondylitis or in good health (not recorded which). Sequenced: blood, either unsorted or a sorted T cell fraction (not recorded which).

CDR3 nucleotides: TGTGCCTGGAGTATGACAGTTAACACTGAAGCTTTCTTT. Its translation: CAWSMTVNTEAFF. This chain links TRBV30 with TRBJ1-1; tentatively, D is TRBD1 (5 bases). From germline, CDR1 is GTSNPN and CDR2 SVGIG (reference sequence). This CDR3 region has 13 residues. Trimming took off 2 bases at V and 2 bases at J, with 9 bases between the two ends.